One sample yielded the 12 T cell receptor beta chains listed below, sequenced in a study of OX40 agonist ivuxolimab in advanced cancers. Library construction relied on the immunoSEQ multiplex PCR assay. TCRdb provides this immuneACCESS table in a form limited to in-frame rearrangements. Some clones are lacking; in checked studies, under half of them reflect an unresolved V gene, and why the rest are absent is not known. This sample comprises roughly 100,000 clones, roughly 90% of them detected only once. 3% to 3.5% of the sample goes to the ten largest clones. Sequenced here: CD4+ or CD8+ T cells sorted from blood, sampled in a trial of the OX40 agonist ivuxolimab. The receptors were gathered from an adult with an advanced solid tumor such as melanoma, head and neck, liver or kidney cancer.

V and J are TRBV9 and TRBJ1-6; 7 bases line up with TRBD1. Germline CDR1 is SGDLS and CDR2 is YYNGEE. V lost 0 bases and J lost 9; bases outside the gene matches: 6. This CDR3 spans 15 amino acids. The CDR3 spells CASSVGQGEFSPLHF. CDR3 bases: TGTGCCAGCAGCGTAGGGCAGGGGGAATTTTCACCCCTCCACTTT.

The CDR3, as DNA: TGTGCCAGCAGCCCCCGACAGGGGATTCATCAGCCCCAGCATTTT. Translated: CASSPRQGIHQPQHF. The chain recombines TRBV5-6 with TRBJ1-5; 8 bases map to TRBD1. Trimming removed 4 bases from V and 5 bases from J; junction bases left unmatched: 8. The germline gives CDR1 SGHDT, CDR2 YYEEEE. The CDR3 has 15 residues.

The V and J genes are TRBV5-4 and TRBJ2-7; D is uncertain. The CDR3 length is 13 residues. Trimming took off 0 bases at V and 4 bases at J, with 8 bases between the two ends. Germline V gives CDR1 SGHNT, CDR2 YYREEE (reference sequence). The chain's CDR3 is CASSLVGKYEQYF. The CDR3 coding sequence is TGTGCCAGCAGCTTGGTAGGGAAATACGAGCAGTACTTC. Variable domain in full (rest from reference TRBV5-4 and TRBJ2-7): ETGVTQSPTHLIKTRGQQVTLRCSSQSGHNTVSWYQQALGQGPQFIFQYYREEENGRGNFPPRFSGLQFPNYSSELNVNALELDDSALYLCASSLVGKYEQYFGPGTRLTVT.

The chain combines TRBV27 with TRBJ2-7; 9 bases are a match to TRBD1. J lost 4 bases, V lost 3 bases, and 1 base had no gene match. The germline CDR1 and CDR2 sequences are MNHEY and SMNVEV (reference sequence). The CDR3 contains 13 residues. Here the CDR3 DNA reads TGTGCCAGCAGTTTTGGGACAGGGTACGAGCAGTACTTC. Residues: CASSFGTGYEQYF.

The chain uses TRBV5-6 and TRBJ2-4; a possible D gene is TRBD1 (5 bases). Germline V gene sequence: CDR1 SGHDT, CDR2 YYEEEE. V lost 1 base and J lost 1, with 21 bases in between. The CDR3 has 19 residues. DNA of the CDR3: TGTGCCAGCAGCTTGCGTCTCAACAGGTCCCCCGGCGCCAAAAACATTCAGTACTTC. Translating gives CASSLRLNRSPGAKNIQYF.

The chain joins TRBV27 to TRBJ2-2; D could derive from TRBD1 or TRBD2 (5 bases each). Germline loops: CDR1 MNHEY, CDR2 SMNVEV (reference sequence). The CDR3 is made up of 14 amino acids. The ends were cut back, 8 bases at V and 0 bases at J, with 10 bases in the middle. This chain's CDR3 is CASGTAANTGELFF. In nucleotides, the CDR3 is TGTGCCAGCGGGACGGCGGCGAACACCGGGGAGCTGTTTTTT.

The CDR3 DNA is TGCGCCAGCAGTGAGGGTTCGACAGGCCTGTACTTC. It encodes CASSEGSTGLYF. This chain uses TRBV10-1 with TRBJ2-7, with D possibly matching TRBD1 (6 bases). The CDR3 contains 12 residues. Germline V gene sequence: CDR1 WNHNN, CDR2 SYGVQD (reference sequence). The ends were cut back, 2 bases at V and 12 bases at J, with 14 bases in the middle.

V is TRBV10-2 and J is TRBJ2-1; 7 bases line up with TRBD2. This CDR3 region has 13 residues. Trimming removed 5 bases from V and 4 bases from J; junction bases left unmatched: 2. Germline assignment: CDR1 WSHSY and CDR2 SAAADI. CDR3: CASSKAGYNEQFF. CDR3 coding DNA: TGCGCCAGCAGTAAAGCGGGGTACAATGAGCAGTTCTTC.

This rearrangement joins TRBV11-2 to TRBJ2-2; D ambiguous. Germline CDR1 is SGHAT and CDR2 is FQNNGV. With 1 base removed from V and 0 bases from J, the gap between germline ends came to 3 bases. The length of the CDR3 is 14 residues. DNA for the CDR3: TGTGCCAGCAGCTTAGGAGCGAACACCGGGGAGCTGTTTTTT. Its protein is CASSLGANTGELFF.

The count of this clone is one. V usage is TRBV2 and J usage is TRBJ2-1; D tentatively fits TRBD1 or TRBD2 (5 bases each). The CDR3 runs 15 residues. V shed 0 bases and J shed 4 bases, with 10 bases lying between them. Germline CDR1 SNHLY, CDR2 FYNNEI. Here the CDR3 reads CASSEAGTKYNEQFF. The CDR3 bases are TGTGCCAGCAGTGAAGCAGGGACCAAATACAATGAGCAGTTCTTC.

V is TRBV27 and J is TRBJ2-7, with no clear D. CDR3 size: 14 residues. Trimming removed 6 bases at V and 4 bases at J, with 16 bases between. Looked up from germline, CDR1 is MNHEY and CDR2 is SMNVEV (reference sequence). CDR3 protein: CASSLGRSTYEQYF. The CDR3 nucleotides are TGTGCCAGCAGCCTCGGACGGAGTACATACGAGCAGTACTTC.

J is TRBJ2-1 and V is TRBV19; D is undetermined. Germline V lookup: CDR1 LNHDA, CDR2 SQIVND (reference sequence). The length of the CDR3 is 13 residues. V lost 4 bases, J lost 7 bases, and 11 bases lay in between. The CDR3 coding sequence is TGTGCCAGTAGTACACGGACGGCAAATGAGCAGTTCTTC. Its protein product is CASSTRTANEQFF. Full variable domain (rest looked up from reference TRBV19 and TRBJ2-1): DGGITQSPKYLFRKEGQNVTLSCEQNLNHDAMYWYRQDPGQGLRLIYYSQIVNDFQKGDIAEGYSVSREKKESFPLTVTSAQKNPTAFYLCASSTRTANEQFFGPGTRLTVL.